This is a list of T cell receptor beta chains from one sample in a study of T cell clonotyping in hematopoietic cell transplantation. Produced via immunoSEQ multiplex PCR; TCRdb's table is partial and in-frame only. The repertoire consists of about 36,000 clones, with about 90% occurring once and the leading ten covering under 2%. Sequencing was done on a sample of peripheral blood mononuclear cells. The receptors shown here come from a woman aged 40 to 50 in good health. Some clones in this sample may be carry-over from other donors' samples. Each CDR3 is given with its conserved first and last residue. Fields, in order: V gene, D gene, clone size, J gene, CDR3 DNA, CDR3 protein. D genes are given only for firm matches. Some rows have no size entry. The others give once, few or many, or a class for an expanded clone.

TRBV5-1	NA	NA	TRBJ2-1	TGCGCCAGCAGCAATACCTTGATGATGGCCAATGAGCAGTTCTTC	CASSNTLMMANEQFF
TRBV5-1	NA	NA	TRBJ1-2	TGCGCCAGCAGCTTGGACGAGGGATCTGGCTACACCTTC	CASSLDEGSGYTF
TRBV5-4	TRBD1	NA	TRBJ2-3	TGTGCCAGCAGCGGTGGACAGGACACAGATACGCAGTATTTT	CASSGGQDTDTQYF
TRBV19	TRBD1	NA	TRBJ2-7	TGTGCCAGTAGTTCCGACAGGGGCTCCTACGAGCAGTACTTC	CASSSDRGSYEQYF
TRBV4-2	TRBD1	NA	TRBJ2-6	TGTGCCAGCAGCCAAGATAGGGGGACAGGGGAATCTGGGGCCAACGTCCTGACTTTC	CASSQDRGTGESGANVLTF
TRBV5-1	TRBD2	NA	TRBJ2-2	TGCGCCAGCAGCCCTAGCGGTTCTGCAAACACCGGGGAGCTGTTTTTT	CASSPSGSANTGELFF
TRBV28	NA	few	TRBJ2-7	TGTGCCAGCAAACACGGCTACGAGCAGTACTTC	CASKHGYEQYF
TRBV5-8	TRBD1	NA	TRBJ1-5	TGTGCCAGCAGACATCGACAGGGAGGGCAGCCCCAGCATTTT	CASRHRQGGQPQHF
TRBV28	NA	NA	TRBJ1-5	TGTGCCAGCAGGGGGGTGGGAGATCAGCCCCAGCATTTT	CASRGVGDQPQHF
TRBV7-2	NA	NA	TRBJ2-5	TGTGCCAGCAGCCTATTTGGGCGTTGGACCGAGACCCAGTACTTC	CASSLFGRWTETQYF
TRBV6-1	NA	NA	TRBJ1-1	TGTGCCAGCAGTGAAGCCGCTGGGACGTCAATGAACACTGAAGCTTTCTTT	CASSEAAGTSMNTEAFF
TRBV15	NA	NA	TRBJ2-5	TGTGCCACCAGCAGAGCACAGGCAGGGACCCAGTACTTC	CATSRAQAGTQYF
TRBV7-8	NA	once	TRBJ2-1	TGTGCCAGCAGCCTCGGCGGGCGGGAAAATGAGCAGTTCTTC	CASSLGGRENEQFF
TRBV5-1	NA	NA	TRBJ2-2	TGCGCCAGCAGCTTGGTGACAGGTACCGGGGAGCTGTTTTTT	CASSLVTGTGELFF
TRBV30	NA	NA	TRBJ2-7	TGTGCCTGGAGTAATAGTAATTACGAGCAGTACTTC	CAWSNSNYEQYF
TRBV28	NA	NA	TRBJ1-5	TGTGCCAGCAGTTATAGCAATCAGCCCCAGCATTTT	CASSYSNQPQHF
TRBV5-8	NA	NA	TRBJ2-7	TGTGCCAGCAGCCAACGGGCAGGGAGCTACGAGCAGTACTTC	CASSQRAGSYEQYF
TRBV4-1	NA	NA	TRBJ1-2	TGCGCCAGCAGCCAAGAGGGTTCGCAGATAAACTATGGCTACACCTTC	CASSQEGSQINYGYTF
TRBV28	TRBD1	NA	TRBJ1-2	TGTGCCAGCAGTTCAAACATGCCGTCCCGGGACAGGGGCTATGGCTACACCTTC	CASSSNMPSRDRGYGYTF
TRBV19	NA	NA	TRBJ1-1	TGTGCCAGTAGTACTGGGGCGGCAGGGTTTACTGAAGCTTTCTTT	CASSTGAAGFTEAFF
TRBV7-2	NA	NA	TRBJ1-2	TGTGCCAGCAGCTCGGGAGGAGGAGTTAACTATGGCTACACCTTC	CASSSGGGVNYGYTF
TRBV6-5	NA	NA	TRBJ2-1	TGTGCCAGCAGTTACTCACGAACGCAGTTCTTC	CASSYSRTQFF
TRBV18	TRBD1	NA	TRBJ1-1	TGTGCCAGCTCGGTAAACGACAGGGGCGCTGAAGCTTTCTTT	CASSVNDRGAEAFF
TRBV28	NA	NA	TRBJ2-3	TGTGCCAGCAGAGTTTTTGGTAGCGGCACAGATACGCAGTATTTT	CASRVFGSGTDTQYF
TRBV19	NA	NA	TRBJ2-1	TGTGCCAGTAGTACAAGCTCCTACAATGAGCAGTTCTTC	CASSTSSYNEQFF
TRBV6-1	NA	NA	TRBJ1-2	TGTGCCAGCAGGGGAGGGGGTGGCTACACCTTC	CASRGGGGYTF
TRBV2	TRBD2	NA	TRBJ2-3	TGTGCCAGCAGTGAGCCGTCGGGGGGAGCGGGGATTAGCACAGATACGCAGTATTTT	CASSEPSGGAGISTDTQYF
TRBV19	NA	NA	TRBJ2-1	TGTGCCAGTAGTATCGGGCGGGACAATGAGCAGTTCTTC	CASSIGRDNEQFF
TRBV7-2	NA	NA	TRBJ1-1	TGTGCCAGCAGCCGGTCAGTTGGGCCAAACACTGAAGCTTTCTTT	CASSRSVGPNTEAFF
TRBV28	NA	NA	TRBJ2-7	TGTGCCAGCAGTTCAGGCCCCCACTCCTACGAGCAGTACTTC	CASSSGPHSYEQYF
TRBV28	NA	NA	TRBJ2-7	TGTGCCAGCAGTTTTGGAGTATCGGAGCAGTACTTC	CASSFGVSEQYF
TRBV19	NA	few	TRBJ1-1	TGTGCCAGTAGTCTCGACCCAGGGGCAGGTGAAGCTTTCTTT	CASSLDPGAGEAFF
TRBV5-6	TRBD1	NA	TRBJ2-5	TGTGCCAGCAGTCAGACAGGGAACCTTAGGGAGACCCAGTACTTC	CASSQTGNLRETQYF
TRBV27	TRBD2	NA	TRBJ2-5	TGTGCCAGCAGCCGAACTAGCGGGAGCCCACAAGAGACCCAGTACTTC	CASSRTSGSPQETQYF
TRBV5-6	NA	NA	TRBJ2-3	TGTGCCAGCAGCTCCCCCACTAGCCCGGTGGGGGATACGCAGTATTTT	CASSSPTSPVGDTQYF
TRBV2	TRBD1	NA	TRBJ1-3	TGTGCCAGCAGTCGACAGGGGGAGGGCACCATATATTTT	CASSRQGEGTIYF
TRBV7-9	NA	NA	TRBJ2-7	TGTGCCAGCAGCTTAGCCCAACTAGCAGCTTACGAGCAGTACTTC	CASSLAQLAAYEQYF
TRBV27	NA	NA	TRBJ2-3	TGTGCCAGCAGTCGGGACAAAGGCACAGATACGCAGTATTTT	CASSRDKGTDTQYF
TRBV28	NA	NA	TRBJ2-7	TGTGCGGCAAAGGGAGCCCTCAGGCGAGGCTCCTACGAGCAGTACTTC	CAAKGALRRGSYEQYF
TRBV19	NA	NA	TRBJ1-5	TGTGCCAGTAGCACGGGGATGGGGCCCCAGCATTTT	CASSTGMGPQHF
TRBV30	NA	once	TRBJ2-7	TGTGCCTGGAGTGTTCTTAGCGACTCTTATTTGGAGCAGTACTTC	CAWSVLSDSYLEQYF